This passage covers 22 T cell receptor beta chains from one sample sequenced in a study of CD8 T cells in ankylosing spondylitis. Antigen specificity for these receptors is unknown. Study-level findings and limits: What seemed typical of ankylosing spondylitis blood was a TCR beta motif built from several highly homologous variants.

TCRdb re-called the 5' RACE reads with MiXCR, one entry per CDR3 protein. This sample has roughly 700,000 distinct CDR3 sequences, with around a fifth found just once. Specimen: blood, either unsorted or a sorted T cell fraction (not recorded which). The receptors come from a male donor with ankylosing spondylitis.

The chain couples TRBV4-1 to TRBJ1-6; D unclear. The V end was cut by 0 bases, the J end by 9 bases, with 15 bases between. From germline, CDR1 is MGHRA and CDR2 YSYEKL. The CDR3 covers 16 residues. Here the CDR3 DNA reads TGCGCCAGCAGCCAAGATCGGACGGGAGGTAGTTCACCCCTCCACTTT. Its protein product is CASSQDRTGGSSPLHF.

This clonotype showed up just a few times. This chain links TRBV2 with TRBJ2-1; the D is unclear. The CDR3 covers 15 residues. Trimming removed 1 base at V and 0 bases at J, with 7 bases between. Germline V lookup: CDR1 SNHLY, CDR2 FYNNEI. The CDR3 coding sequence is TGTGCCAGCAGTGAAGGCTCGAGCTCCTACAATGAGCAGTTCTTC. Translating it yields CASSEGSSSYNEQFF.

In its sample, this clonotype was seen many times. The DNA of the CDR3 is TGTGCCAGCAGTTTAGGCTTGCTTGCGGGGGTCCATGAGCAGTTCTTC. This encodes CASSLGLLAGVHEQFF. The rearrangement uses TRBV12-3 or TRBV12-4 and TRBJ2-1; TRBD2 agrees at 7 bases. With V trimmed by 1 base and J by 8 bases, 11 bases remained unmatched. The CDR3 runs 16 residues.

As to this clonotype: Because it lacks the conserved phenylalanine or tryptophan at the end, this CDR3 is likely a read error. The V and J genes are TRBV7-9 and TRBJ1-6; TRBD1 matches at 7 bases. Germline V gene sequence: CDR1 SEHNR, CDR2 FQNEAQ (reference sequence). V shed 5 bases and J 7 bases; nucleotides not matched to a gene: 5. This CDR3 is built from 14 residues. Written as DNA, the CDR3 is TGTGCCAGCAGCCCGGGGACAGCCAATTCACCCCTCCACTGT. This sequence encodes CASSPGTANSPLHC.

CDR3 DNA sequence: TGTGCCAGCAGCGCTGACAGGTCCTACGAGCAGTACTTC. This sequence encodes CASSADRSYEQYF. The V call is TRBV6-2 or TRBV6-3, the J call TRBJ2-7, with D perhaps TRBD1 (6 bases). Germline assignment: CDR1 MNHEY and CDR2 SVGEGT. CDR3 length: 13 residues. V lost 6 bases, J lost 1 base, and 10 bases lay in between.

This chain links TRBV4-1 with TRBJ2-1; 11 nucleotides align to TRBD2. This CDR3 has 19 residues. Germline CDR1 is MGHRA and CDR2 is YSYEKL. V gave up 8 bases and J gave up 6 bases; unmatched junction bases: 21. CDR3 in amino acids: CASEPSTHSLAGGLNEQFF. Here the CDR3 DNA reads TGCGCCAGCGAGCCCTCAACCCACTCCCTAGCGGGGGGCCTCAATGAGCAGTTCTTC.

This chain links TRBV6-4 with TRBJ1-3; D unclear. Germline CDR1 and CDR2: MRHNA and SNTAGT. The CDR3 runs to 13 residues. The germline V and J ends were trimmed by 3 bases and 4 bases, with 7 bases remaining between them. CDR3 amino acids: CASSESYGNTIYF. The CDR3 nucleotides are TGTGCCAGCAGTGAGTCGTACGGAAACACCATATATTTT.

The rearrangement joins TRBV28 to TRBJ2-7; weak D call: TRBD1 (6 bases). Trimming removed 4 bases from V and 11 bases from J, with 15 bases in between. Per the germline V gene, CDR1 is MDHEN and CDR2 is SYDVKM. The length of the CDR3 is 12 residues. The CDR3 DNA follows: TGTGCCAGCAGTTCCCTAAGGGACATCGAGTACTTC. Amino acid sequence: CASSSLRDIEYF.

This sequence joins TRBV6-6 and TRBJ2-7, with a tentative D call TRBD1 (6 bases). This CDR3 has 13 residues. V lost 2 bases to trimming and J lost 5 bases, with 10 bases between them. CDR1 is MNHNY, CDR2 SVGAGI, per germline (reference sequence). The CDR3 loop reads CASSYPDSDEQYF. CDR3 nucleotides: TGTGCCAGCAGTTACCCGGACAGTGACGAGCAGTACTTC.

This clonotype was counted between two and nine times. The J gene is TRBJ1-5, the V gene TRBV3-1; 8 bases fit TRBD1. The germline CDR1 and CDR2 sequences are LGHDT and YNNKEL (reference sequence). After removal of 4 bases from V and 9 bases from J, the junction contained 17 bases not matched to a gene. The CDR3 contains 17 residues. The chain's CDR3 is CASSPNKGGQGGVPQHF. The CDR3 nucleotides read TGTGCCAGCAGCCCTAATAAGGGAGGACAGGGCGGAGTGCCCCAGCATTTT.

V is TRBV10-3 and J is TRBJ1-1, with a possible D match to TRBD1 (5 bases). CDR3 length: 16 residues. The germline V gene has CDR1 ENHRY and CDR2 SYGVKD. V was trimmed by 4 bases and J by 5 bases, leaving 20 bases between them. The CDR3 coding sequence is TGTGCCATCAGTGCATCCCCGGGTGAGGGGAGGACTGAAGCTTTCTTT. It encodes CAISASPGEGRTEAFF.

The V call is TRBV2, the J call TRBJ2-2; D gene uncertain. The length of the CDR3 is 15 residues. CDR1 and CDR2 from the germline V gene are SNHLY and FYNNEI. Trimming removed 2 bases at V and 2 bases at J, with 9 bases between. The CDR3, as DNA: TGTGCCAGCAGTGAAAGCCGGGCAAACACCGGGGAGCTGTTTTTT. Amino acids: CASSESRANTGELFF.

This clonotype was detected a few times. The chain combines TRBV7-6 with TRBJ2-5; D perhaps matches TRBD1 (6 bases). The germline V gene encodes CDR1 SGHVS and CDR2 FNYEAQ. The ends were cut back, 1 base at V and 2 bases at J, with 14 bases in the middle. This CDR3 comprises 16 residues. The CDR3 loop reads CASSLEGVGTQETQYF. Here the CDR3 DNA reads TGTGCCAGCAGCTTAGAGGGGGTGGGCACTCAAGAGACCCAGTACTTC.

The V gene is TRBV27, the J gene TRBJ1-5, with D maybe TRBD1 (6 bases). The CDR3 is 15 amino acids. The germline gives CDR1 MNHEY, CDR2 SMNVEV (reference sequence). V lost 7 bases to trimming and J lost 4 bases, with 17 bases between them. The CDR3 DNA sequence: TGTGCCAGCAAATCCGGGGGCCGGGGGAATCAGCCCCAGCATTTT. The encoded protein is CASKSGGRGNQPQHF.

The rearrangement links TRBV20-1 to TRBJ1-1, with D possibly being TRBD1 (5 bases). This CDR3 has 12 residues. Germline CDR1 is DFQATT and CDR2 is SNEGSKA (reference sequence). CDR3 coding DNA: TGCAGGGCACAGGAGAAGAACACTGAAGCTTTCTTT. Amino acids: CRAQEKNTEAFF.

This clonotype has at least ten counts. The chain couples TRBV29-1 to TRBJ2-2; a weak D match, TRBD2 (6 bases). The CDR3 loop spans 14 amino acids. Germline V CDR1 and CDR2: SQVTM, ANQGSEA. V gave up 5 bases and J gave up 3 bases, with 13 bases separating them. Here the CDR3 DNA reads TGCAGCGTTCGGCGGGACCCACACACCGGGGAGCTGTTTTTT. It translates to CSVRRDPHTGELFF.

This clonotype was counted between two and nine times. J is TRBJ1-2 and V is TRBV20-1, with D hard to call. The CDR3 totals 13 residues. The germline V gene encodes CDR1 DFQATT and CDR2 SNEGSKA (reference sequence). The germline V and J ends were trimmed by 6 bases and 8 bases, with 19 bases remaining between them. The CDR3 spells CSATKSGVGGYTF. The CDR3 DNA reads as TGCAGTGCGACGAAGTCCGGAGTTGGAGGCTACACCTTC.

V gene TRBV5-1 combines with J gene TRBJ1-2, with TRBD1 matching over 8 bases. CDR3 length: 16 residues. The V and J ends lost 0 bases and 6 bases, in that order; junction bases with no gene match: 10. In germline, CDR1 is SGHRS, CDR2 YFSETQ. The CDR3 region is CASSLAVGRGRDGYTF. CDR3 in DNA: TGCGCCAGCAGCTTGGCCGTGGGCAGGGGGCGCGATGGCTACACCTTC.

The chain recombines TRBV3-1 with TRBJ2-7; TRBD2 agrees at 9 bases. J gave up 3 bases and V 3 bases, and 9 bases lay outside the gene matches. The CDR3 extends over 16 amino acids. Germline V gene lookup returns CDR1 LGHDT and CDR2 YNNKEL (reference sequence). The CDR3 spells CASSHPDASGDYEQYF. In DNA, the CDR3 is TGTGCCAGCAGCCACCCCGACGCTAGCGGGGACTACGAGCAGTACTTC.

This clonotype has just a few counts. J is TRBJ1-6 and V is TRBV20-1; unclear D gene. The CDR3 is 11 amino acids. V was pared by 3 bases and J by 6 bases, with 3 bases between. Germline V CDR1 and CDR2: DFQATT, SNEGSKA (reference sequence). The CDR3 loop is CSASVNSPLHF. CDR3 DNA: TGCAGTGCTAGCGTTAATTCACCCCTCCACTTT.

The rearrangement uses TRBV7-3 and TRBJ1-1; D gene unclear. The V gene's germline CDR1 is SGHTA and CDR2 FQGTGA. The length of the CDR3 is 14 residues. Trimming removed 5 bases from V and 11 bases from J, with 21 bases in between. This CDR3 is CASSATPGLGSAFF. CDR3 DNA sequence: TGTGCCAGCAGCGCCACTCCTGGGTTGGGTTCGGCTTTCTTT.

V is TRBV6-1 and J is TRBJ1-1; no clear D gene. The CDR3 has 13 amino acids. Germline V gene sequence: CDR1 MNHNS, CDR2 SASEGT. Trimming took off 6 bases at V and 1 base at J, with 9 bases between the two ends. The CDR3 sequence: CASRRVENTEAFF. Here the CDR3 DNA reads TGTGCCAGCAGAAGGGTCGAGAACACTGAAGCTTTCTTT.